This paragraph covers one TCR beta chain sequence. Its antigen is undetermined. This record belongs to a study of T-cell memory formation after mild COVID-19. Each CDR3 protein is one row after TCRdb ran MiXCR on the 5' RACE reads. This sample carries approximately 210,000 distinct CDR3 sequences, 27% of them seen once, and the ten largest clones take more than 9.5%. The V and J ends lost 6 bases and 0 bases respectively, with 7 bases between them. This CDR3 region has 13 residues. General observations from the study: Among clones contracting day 15 to 85, CD4/CD8 was balanced, whereas later expanders leaned CD4+.

The chain joins TRBV12-3 or TRBV12-4 to TRBJ2-3; D is undetermined. The material sequenced was PBMCs or a T cell subset sorted from them (not recorded which). This clonotype was sampled from an adult woman who had mild COVID-19 (a few samples of this study predate the infection). Cell type and time point are not known. The CDR3 reads CASRSSSTDTQYF. CDR3 in DNA: TGTGCCAGCAGGTCGTCTAGCACAGATACGCAGTATTTT.